This T cell receptor (beta chain) was captured in a study of Ad26.COV2.S vaccination and SARS-CoV-2 variants. Study-wide background: Into the muscle, Ad26.COV2.S was dosed once or twice, 56 days apart.

This table comes from immunoSEQ multiplex PCR, and its TCRdb copy is limited to in-frame clones, with some not included. There are some 520,000 clones in the sample; around 85% occur only once, and 9.5% to 15% lies in the top ten. V shed 5 bases, J shed 0 bases, and the junction held 4 bases outside the gene matches. The CDR3 extends over 14 amino acids. Germline CDR1 and CDR2: LGHNA and YNFKEQ. The treatment was: 15 to 20 received Ad26.COV2.S at low or high dose, single or two shots; several received placebo; per-sample allocation not given. Each sample was drawn 63 days after the first injection (of vaccine or placebo). Boston hosted the donor, who was an adult aged 18-55 years.

Here the sequenced sample was peripheral blood, taken in a trial of Ad26.COV2.S vaccine versus placebo. This sequence joins TRBV4-2 and TRBJ2-7; the match to TRBD1 covers 7 bases. This receptor was obtained from a person aged 18 to 59 who received the Ad26.COV2.S COVID-19 vaccine or a placebo. Here the CDR3 DNA reads TGTGCCAGCAGCGATTGGGACAGCTCCTACGAGCAGTACTTC. The encoded protein is CASSDWDSSYEQYF.